A selection of T cell receptor beta chains follows, all from one sample in a study of human T cells and chemical hapten exposure. Each CDR3 protein gets one entry after TCRdb re-called the RACE reads with MiXCR. The sample records some 330,000 distinct CDR3 sequences, roughly 6% being singletons. The sequenced sample was whole blood, obtained in connection with sensitization to the hapten diphenylcyclopropenone (DPC). The receptors here all came from a woman younger than 35 with alopecia areata. Some clones in this sample may be carry-over from other donors' samples. Each CDR3 is given with its conserved first and last residue. The order of the fields is V gene, J gene, clone size, D gene, CDR3 protein, CDR3 DNA. The D gene is left open where the match is weak. Clone size is not always given. Where it is, it says once, few, many or a class for expanded clones.

TRBV29-1	TRBJ2-3	many	TRBD2	CSVKGLAGLTDTQYF	TGCAGCGTTAAGGGACTAGCGGGCCTCACAGATACGCAGTATTTT
TRBV11-2	TRBJ1-4	many	-	CASSLLSSPASNEKLFF	TGTGCCAGCAGCTTACTTTCCTCACCGGCTTCTAATGAAAAACTGTTTTTT
TRBV10-3	TRBJ2-1	few	-	CAISEGVNEQFF	TGTGCCATCAGTGAAGGGGTCAATGAGCAGTTCTTC
TRBV4-3	TRBJ2-7	-	-	CASSQDQGRKQYF	TGCGCCAGCAGCCAAGACCAGGGGCGCAAGCAGTACTTC
TRBV6-5	TRBJ1-3	-	-	CASNGAGNTIYF	TGTGCCAGCAACGGCGCTGGAAACACCATATATTTT
TRBV7-2	TRBJ2-3	few	TRBD2	CASSLGIAGGFSTDTQYF	TGTGCCAGCAGCCTGGGGATAGCGGGGGGCTTTAGCACAGATACGCAGTATTTT
TRBV5-4	TRBJ1-1	many	TRBD1	CASSPGPRQGTEAFF	TGTGCCAGCAGCCCGGGACCTCGACAGGGCACTGAAGCTTTCTTT
TRBV24-1	TRBJ2-1	many	TRBD1	CATSGDGQGGYNEQFF	TGTGCCACCAGTGGAGACGGACAGGGGGGTTACAATGAGCAGTTCTTC
TRBV5-1	TRBJ2-3	-	TRBD2	CASSLGGLAGNTDTQYF	TGCGCCAGCAGCTTGGGCGGACTAGCGGGGAACACAGATACGCAGTATTTT
TRBV10-3	TRBJ2-3	-	-	CAISEDRSTDTQYF	TGTGCCATCAGTGAAGACAGGTCCACAGATACGCAGTATTTT
TRBV20-1	TRBJ2-7	many	-	CSARPVNGHDEQYF	TGCAGTGCTAGACCCGTTAACGGCCATGATGAGCAGTACTTC
TRBV7-3	TRBJ2-3	few	TRBD2	CASSPYGTSGGPRTSTDTQYF	TGTGCCAGCAGCCCATATGGTACTAGCGGGGGCCCACGTACTAGCACAGATACGCAGTATTTT
TRBV18	TRBJ1-1	-	-	CASSFSEGRVSEAFF	TGTGCCAGCTCATTCAGCGAGGGAAGGGTCTCTGAAGCTTTCTTT
TRBV10-3	TRBJ1-3	many	TRBD1	CAISESGQGHTIYF	TGTGCCATCAGTGAGTCGGGACAGGGCCACACCATATATTTT
TRBV14	TRBJ1-6	many	TRBD1	CASSRGQGLTYNSPLHF	TGTGCCAGCAGCCGGGGACAGGGGCTAACCTATAATTCACCCCTCCACTTT
TRBV4-2	TRBJ2-7	many	-	CASSQEQVISEQYF	TGTGCCAGCAGCCAAGAACAAGTGATTTCCGAGCAGTACTTC
TRBV6-5	TRBJ1-6	-	TRBD1	CASSYSGGAYNSPLHF	TGTGCCAGCAGTTACTCAGGGGGCGCCTATAATTCACCCCTCCACTTT
TRBV6-5	TRBJ2-7	few	-	CASGEISNYEQYF	TGTGCCAGCGGTGAAATATCGAACTACGAGCAGTACTTC
TRBV5-1	TRBJ2-3	-	TRBD2	CASSLITSERLTDTQYF	TGCGCCAGCAGCTTAATAACTAGCGAGCGCCTCACAGATACGCAGTATTTT
TRBV12-3/TRBV12-4	TRBJ2-2	few	-	CASSRGLLNTGELFF	TGTGCCAGCAGTAGGGGACTGCTGAACACCGGGGAGCTGTTTTTT
TRBV6-5	TRBJ1-1	-	-	CASSYSVLDDTEAFF	TGTGCCAGCAGTTACTCGGTTTTAGATGACACTGAAGCTTTCTTT
TRBV4-3	TRBJ2-6	few	-	CASSQPSSGANVLTF	TGCGCCAGCAGCCAACCCAGCTCTGGGGCCAACGTCCTGACTTTC
TRBV3-1	TRBJ1-1	-	-	CASSQELAAVAFF	TGTGCCAGCAGCCAAGAGTTGGCCGCGGTAGCTTTCTTT
TRBV12-3/TRBV12-4	TRBJ2-6	few	-	CASSPAAGSGANVLTF	TGTGCCAGCAGTCCGGCCGCTGGGTCTGGGGCCAACGTCCTGACTTTC
TRBV4-3	TRBJ2-5	-	TRBD2	CASSQEVAGGNWFQETQYF	TGCGCCAGCAGCCAAGAGGTAGCGGGGGGAAACTGGTTCCAAGAGACCCAGTACTTC
TRBV20-1	TRBJ2-3	few	-	CSARIGPSDTQYF	TGCAGTGCTAGAATCGGGCCATCAGATACGCAGTATTTT
TRBV5-6	TRBJ2-7	few	-	CASSLLQEQYF	TGTGCCAGCAGCTTGCTCCAAGAGCAGTACTTC
TRBV6-5	TRBJ2-3	many	-	CASSPLLTDTQYF	TGTGCCAGCAGTCCCCTACTCACAGATACGCAGTATTTT